This entry features one T cell receptor (beta chain) sequence. Antigen unknown. The sample comes from a study of tumor-infiltrating lymphocytes in localized non-small cell lung cancer. Background on the study: Some samples were collected after neoadjuvant chemotherapy; smokers, never-smokers and several histologies were included. Resected tumor was paired with non-adjacent uninvolved lung from the same patient. Whole-study results and caveats: TCRbeta sequencing showed higher T cell infiltration in tumors than uninvolved lung. Each assay used a separate piece of the same tissue.

TCRdb's copy holds only in-frame clones and misses some; the assay was immunoSEQ multiplex PCR. Here the sample spans about 9,200 clones, 81% being singletons. Germline values: CDR1 LNHNV, CDR2 YYDKDF (reference sequence). V gave up 5 bases and J gave up 7 bases, with 17 bases separating them. The CDR3 covers 14 residues. Input material: uninvolved lung tissue not adjacent to the tumor. The chain has TRBV15 and TRBJ1-2; D is possibly TRBD1 (5 bases). This TCR came from a human donor with non-small cell lung cancer. CDR3 protein: CATSSREGRGGYTF. CDR3 DNA sequence: TGTGCCACCAGCTCACGGGAGGGGAGGGGTGGCTACACCTTC.